One and the same sample provided the 29 T cell receptor beta chains below, sequenced in a study of shared clonotypes between healthy human individuals. TCRdb's table, derived via immunoSEQ multiplex PCR, lists solely in-frame clones and lacks some. The profile shows 2 million to 2.5 million clones, nearly 97% of them singletons. The sample was naive CD4+ T cells sorted from blood. Subset meaning: CD45RA+ positively selected. The source of these receptors is a man aged 18 to 29 in good health.

This rearrangement joins TRBV6-5 to TRBJ1-4, with D unclear. The CDR3 contains 14 residues. CDR1 and CDR2 from the germline V gene are MNHEY and SVGAGI. The V end lost 8 bases, the J end lost 3 bases, and 13 bases lay between the germline ends. CDR3 DNA sequence: TGTGCCAGCTGCAAGAGTTTAGCTAATGAAAAACTGTTTTTT. It yields the protein CASCKSLANEKLFF.

The chain combines TRBV7-6 with TRBJ1-1, with a weak D call TRBD1 (6 bases). The CDR3 is 14 residues long. Per the germline V gene, CDR1 is SGHVS and CDR2 is FNYEAQ. Trimming shortened V by 5 bases and J by 1 base, and 11 bases separated the two germline ends. The CDR3 spells CASSQQTGNTEAFF. Written as DNA, the CDR3 is TGTGCCAGCAGCCAGCAGACAGGGAACACTGAAGCTTTCTTT.

V and J are TRBV11-2 and TRBJ2-7, with unresolved D. The CDR3 is made up of 13 amino acids. Germline V CDR1 and CDR2: SGHAT, FQNNGV. V was shortened by 1 base and J by 7 bases, with 11 bases between the two germline ends. DNA for the CDR3: TGTGCCAGCAGCTTAGTACAAACGGCAGAGCAGTACTTC. It specifies CASSLVQTAEQYF.

The V call is TRBV2, the J call TRBJ2-2, with a weak D call TRBD1 (6 bases). The V and J ends lost 5 bases and 8 bases respectively, with 12 bases between them. CDR3 size: 13 residues. Germline CDR1 SNHLY, CDR2 FYNNEI. The CDR3 nucleotides are TGTGCCAGCAGTAAACAGGGTGCGGGGGAGCTGTTTTTT. It is translated as CASSKQGAGELFF. The full variable domain, with the rest looked up from reference TRBV2 and TRBJ2-2, is EPEVTQTPSHQVTQMGQEVILRCVPISNHLYFYWYRQILGQKVEFLVSFYNNEISEKSEIFDDQFSVERPDGSNFTLKIRSTKLEDSAMYFCASSKQGAGELFFGEGSRLTVL.

This clone is a singleton in its sample. The chain joins TRBV9 to TRBJ1-4; no firm D call. This CDR3 has 16 amino acids. Germline lookup yields CDR1 SGDLS and CDR2 YYNGEE. Trimming took 0 bases from V and 7 from J, leaving 16 bases between them. In DNA form, the CDR3 reads TGTGCCAGCAGCGTAGCCTCCGGTGTGGAGGGTGAAAAACTGTTTTTT. Protein: CASSVASGVEGEKLFF.

The chain employs TRBV7-8 and TRBJ2-1; 7 nucleotides line up with TRBD2. Germline V gives CDR1 SGHVS, CDR2 FQNEAQ. The junction had 6 bases not matched to a gene; V was cut back by 5 bases and J by 2 bases. The CDR3 is 15 amino acids. CDR3 sequence (DNA): TGTGCCAGCAGCCTTAAGCGGGGCACCTACAATGAGCAGTTCTTC. Translating gives CASSLKRGTYNEQFF.

In regard to this clone: The sample holds other DNA sequences that translate to the same CDR3. The chain carries TRBV18 and TRBJ1-1; no clear D gene. Germline CDR1 KGHSH, CDR2 LQKENI. V dropped 3 bases and J dropped 1 base, with 6 bases sitting between them. The length of the CDR3 is 13 residues. The CDR3, as DNA: TGTGCCAGCTCACCCGGATGGAACACTGAAGCTTTCTTT. Encoded protein: CASSPGWNTEAFF. The full variable domain, its missing parts supplied by reference TRBV18 and TRBJ1-1, is NAGVMQNPRHLVRRRGQEARLRCSPMKGHSHVYWYRQLPEEGLKFMVYLQKENIIDESGMPKERFSAEFPKEGPSILRIQQVVRGDSAAYFCASSPGWNTEAFFGQGTRLTVV.

The V and J genes are TRBV18 and TRBJ1-3; TRBD1 is a possible D gene (5 bases). The CDR3 is 16 amino acids. Deletions cut 1 base from V and 0 bases from J, with 10 bases between. Germline V CDR1 and CDR2: KGHSH, LQKENI. The CDR3 nucleotides read TGTGCCAGCTCACCACAGAAGGGGATCTCTGGAAACACCATATATTTT. It yields the protein CASSPQKGISGNTIYF.

V gene TRBV5-1 combines with J gene TRBJ2-1; D might be TRBD2 (5 bases). The length of the CDR3 is 15 residues. Trimming removed 2 bases from V and 0 bases from J, with 9 bases in between. The V gene's germline CDR1 is SGHRS and CDR2 YFSETQ. CDR3 bases: TGCGCCAGCAGCTTAAGCGGAGCCTCCTACAATGAGCAGTTCTTC. It codes for CASSLSGASYNEQFF.

This rearrangement joins TRBV5-1 to TRBJ2-6, with a weak D call TRBD1 (6 bases). V was pared by 5 bases and J by 0 bases, with 12 bases between. The CDR3 has 16 residues. Germline loops: CDR1 SGHRS, CDR2 YFSETQ. CDR3 DNA sequence: TGCGCCAGCAGTAGGGACACCCACTCTGGGGCCAACGTCCTGACTTTC. It specifies CASSRDTHSGANVLTF.

This chain uses TRBV29-1 with TRBJ2-2, with 10 bases lining up with TRBD2. From germline, CDR1 is SQVTM and CDR2 ANQGSEA. The CDR3 is 14 residues long. The trim removed 6 bases at V and 8 bases at J, leaving 9 bases unmatched. CDR3 nucleotides: TGCAGCGTCAGAGAGGCTAGCGGGGGTGGGGAGCTGTTTTTT. This encodes CSVREASGGGELFF.

The V gene is TRBV25-1, the J gene TRBJ1-6; a possible D gene is TRBD1 (5 bases). V lost 1 base to trimming and J lost 6 bases, with 10 bases between them. The CDR3 is made up of 15 amino acids. The germline gives CDR1 MGHDK, CDR2 SYGVNS. The DNA of the CDR3 is TGTGCCAGCAGTGAATCGCACAGGACTAATTCACCCCTCCACTTT. This gives the protein CASSESHRTNSPLHF.

In this sample, this clone turned up a few times. Other DNA sequences in this sample translate to the same CDR3. V is TRBV30 and J is TRBJ2-3; perhaps TRBD1 as D (8 bases). V was pared by 5 bases and J by 4 bases, with 13 bases between. Per the germline V gene, CDR1 is GTSNPN and CDR2 is SVGIG (reference sequence). The length of the CDR3 is 13 residues. The CDR3 sequence: CAWGTGGADTQYF. In nucleotides, the CDR3 is TGTGCCTGGGGAACAGGGGGGGCAGATACGCAGTATTTT.

This clone was seen ten or more times. The sample has other DNA sequences that encode this CDR3 too. V is TRBV25-1 and J is TRBJ1-4; D remains ambiguous. Looked up from germline, CDR1 is MGHDK and CDR2 is SYGVNS. The CDR3 totals 14 residues. Trimming took off 5 bases at V and 0 bases at J, with 7 bases between the two ends. The CDR3 is CASSWGSTNEKLFF. The DNA of the CDR3 is TGTGCCAGCAGTTGGGGTTCAACTAATGAAAAACTGTTTTTT.

V is TRBV7-2 and J is TRBJ1-2; D not resolved. V was shortened by 5 bases and J by 5 bases, with 18 bases between the two germline ends. In germline, CDR1 is SGHTA, CDR2 FQGNSA. This CDR3 contains 15 residues. The chain's CDR3 is CASSPGRAVLYGYTF. CDR3 DNA: TGTGCCAGCAGCCCTGGGCGGGCAGTCCTATATGGCTACACCTTC.

This clone appeared a single time. The chain uses TRBV5-1 and TRBJ2-5, with TRBD2 matching over 7 bases. Germline CDR1 is SGHRS and CDR2 is YFSETQ. Trimming at V came to 7 bases and at J to 7 bases, leaving 10 bases not matched to a gene. The CDR3 totals 13 residues. CDR3: CASGLAEQGTQYF. The CDR3 DNA reads as TGCGCCAGCGGGCTAGCGGAGCAGGGGACCCAGTACTTC.

In its sample, this clone was seen once. The same CDR3 can be traced to other DNA sequences in this sample. The chain has TRBV5-6 and TRBJ1-2, with 10 bases identical to TRBD1. The CDR3 has 14 amino acids. V lost 4 bases, J lost 2 bases, and 2 bases stayed unmatched. Germline CDR1 and CDR2: SGHDT and YYEEEE. This CDR3 is CASSRDRGNYGYTF. The CDR3 nucleotides read TGTGCCAGCAGCCGGGACAGGGGCAACTATGGCTACACCTTC.

The genes are TRBV28 and TRBJ2-4; D may correspond to TRBD1 or TRBD2 (5 bases each). Trimming left V 4 bases short and J 6 bases short, with 13 bases between. CDR1 and CDR2 from the germline V gene are MDHEN and SYDVKM. The CDR3 has 14 amino acids. This CDR3 reads CASSSPGRGNIQYF. The DNA for the CDR3 is TGTGCCAGCAGTTCCCCGGGAAGGGGAAACATTCAGTACTTC.

This chain uses TRBV30 with TRBJ2-5; possible D gene TRBD2, 5 bases. Germline CDR1 is GTSNPN and CDR2 is SVGIG (reference sequence). The V gene lost 5 bases and the J gene lost 5 bases, with 21 bases spanning the gap. The CDR3 contains 15 residues. In nucleotides, the CDR3 is TGTGCCTGGTCTCTTGGCCCCGGACTGGGGGAGACCCAGTACTTC. Amino acids: CAWSLGPGLGETQYF.

V and J are TRBV6-4 and TRBJ1-6; D is possibly TRBD1 (5 bases). This CDR3 has 16 amino acids. V shed 6 bases and J shed 3 bases, with 15 bases lying between them. Germline lookup yields CDR1 MRHNA and CDR2 SNTAGT. The CDR3 DNA reads as TGTGCCAGCAGCGCAGGGCAGGTTAACTATAATTCACCCCTCCACTTT. Translation: CASSAGQVNYNSPLHF.

The chain is built from TRBV9 and TRBJ2-1; 11 bases map to TRBD2. From germline, CDR1 is SGDLS and CDR2 YYNGEE. The CDR3 is 15 residues long. With 3 bases clipped from V and 7 bases from J, the junction kept 6 bases outside the gene matches. The DNA for the CDR3 is TGTGCCAGCAGCGGCCGACTAGCGGGGAAGAATGAGCAGTTCTTC. Protein: CASSGRLAGKNEQFF.

The V call is TRBV30, the J call TRBJ2-2, with D tentatively TRBD1 (5 bases). CDR1 and CDR2 (germline): GTSNPN, SVGIG (reference sequence). Trimming pared 5 bases from V and 7 bases from J, leaving 20 bases between. The CDR3 is 15 amino acids. The CDR3 sequence is CAWAQGGPVGGELFF. In DNA form, the CDR3 reads TGTGCCTGGGCTCAGGGCGGCCCGGTGGGCGGGGAGCTGTTTTTT.

The chain employs TRBV18 and TRBJ1-5, with D uncertain. The CDR3 length is 17 residues. Trimming shortened V by 3 bases and J by 2 bases, and 17 bases separated the two germline ends. The V gene's germline CDR1 is KGHSH and CDR2 LQKENI. CDR3 amino acids: CASSPSGIGDGNQPQHF. CDR3 in DNA: TGTGCCAGCTCACCGAGCGGGATCGGGGATGGCAATCAGCCCCAGCATTTT.

V and J are TRBV12-5 and TRBJ2-1; D unresolved. The V gene's germline CDR1 is LGHNT and CDR2 FRNRAP. The CDR3 length is 15 residues. Trimming stripped 9 bases from V and 2 bases from J, with 17 bases between. The CDR3 DNA reads as TGTGCTAGCCGTTCTCTGAGCCGGCCCTACAATGAGCAGTTCTTC. It translates to CASRSLSRPYNEQFF.

J is TRBJ2-4 and V is TRBV5-6; unclear D gene. Trimming removed 0 bases at V and 8 bases at J, with 3 bases between. CDR3 length: 11 residues. The germline V gene encodes CDR1 SGHDT and CDR2 YYEEEE. The CDR3 loop is CASSLEDIQYF. The CDR3 DNA reads as TGTGCCAGCAGCTTGGAGGACATTCAGTACTTC.

This clone was found once. The chain couples TRBV12-2 to TRBJ2-7; the table names TRBD2, a call not compared with the DNA. TRBV12-2 is designated a pseudogene. The length of the CDR3 is 16 residues. Written as DNA, the CDR3 is TGTGCAAGTCGCTTTCCGCGGGGGAAGGGATCCTACGAGCAGTACTTC. Amino acid sequence: CASRFPRGKGSYEQYF.

This clone was detected once. The V gene is TRBV5-1, the J gene TRBJ2-1; 13 nucleotides agree with TRBD2. Trimming took 4 bases from V and 8 from J; bases not matched to a gene: 6. Germline V gene lookup returns CDR1 SGHRS and CDR2 YFSETQ. The CDR3 consists of 15 residues. DNA for the CDR3: TGCGCCAGCAGCCGACTAGCGGGAGGAGGCGATGAGCAGTTCTTC. Translating gives CASSRLAGGGDEQFF.

V is TRBV30 and J is TRBJ2-1, with TRBD2 identical over 14 bases. The CDR3 loop spans 14 amino acids. The germline V gene has CDR1 GTSNPN and CDR2 SVGIG (reference sequence). V shed 5 bases and J 8 bases; nucleotides not matched to a gene: 5. The CDR3 DNA follows: TGTGCCTGGGATCAGGGACTAGCGGGAGATGAGCAGTTCTTC. Its translation: CAWDQGLAGDEQFF. Full variable domain (remainder filled in from reference TRBV30 and TRBJ2-1): SQTIHQWPATLVQPVGSPLSLECTVEGTSNPNLYWYRQAAGRGLQLLFYSVGIGQISSEVPQNLSASRPQDRQFILSSKKLLLSDSGFYLCAWDQGLAGDEQFFGPGTRLTVL.

This clone was found a few times. This chain uses TRBV10-3 with TRBJ2-1; 8 nucleotides agree with TRBD1. Per the germline V gene, CDR1 is ENHRY and CDR2 is SYGVKD. Trimming cost V 6 bases and J 2 bases; bases outside gene matches: 3. This CDR3 spans 14 amino acids. The CDR3 region is CAISRQGTYNEQFF. CDR3 DNA sequence: TGTGCCATCAGCAGACAGGGGACCTACAATGAGCAGTTCTTC.